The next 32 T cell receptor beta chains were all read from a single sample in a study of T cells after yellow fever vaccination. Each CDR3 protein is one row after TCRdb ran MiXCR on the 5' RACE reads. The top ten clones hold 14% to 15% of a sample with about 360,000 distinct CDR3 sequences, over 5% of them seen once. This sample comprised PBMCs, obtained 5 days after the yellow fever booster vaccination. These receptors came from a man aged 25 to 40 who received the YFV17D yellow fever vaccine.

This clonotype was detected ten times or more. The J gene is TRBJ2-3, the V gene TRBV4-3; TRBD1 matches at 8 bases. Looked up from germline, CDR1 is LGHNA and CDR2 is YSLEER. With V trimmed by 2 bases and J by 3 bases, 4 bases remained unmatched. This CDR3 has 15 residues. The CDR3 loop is CASSQQGARTDTQYF. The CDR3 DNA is TGCGCCAGCAGCCAACAGGGGGCGCGTACAGATACGCAGTATTTT.

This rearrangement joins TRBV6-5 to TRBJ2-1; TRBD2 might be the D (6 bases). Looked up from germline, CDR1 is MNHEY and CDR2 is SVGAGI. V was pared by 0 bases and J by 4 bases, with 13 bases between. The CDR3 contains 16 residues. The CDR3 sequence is CASSYSTGLRYNEQFF. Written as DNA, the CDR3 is TGTGCCAGCAGTTACTCGACTGGACTACGTTACAATGAGCAGTTCTTC.

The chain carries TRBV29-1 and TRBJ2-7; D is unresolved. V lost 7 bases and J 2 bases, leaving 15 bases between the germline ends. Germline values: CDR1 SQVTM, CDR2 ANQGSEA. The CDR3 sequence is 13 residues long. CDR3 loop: CSAQTVQTYEQYF. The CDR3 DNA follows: TGCAGCGCTCAGACGGTACAGACCTACGAGCAGTACTTC.

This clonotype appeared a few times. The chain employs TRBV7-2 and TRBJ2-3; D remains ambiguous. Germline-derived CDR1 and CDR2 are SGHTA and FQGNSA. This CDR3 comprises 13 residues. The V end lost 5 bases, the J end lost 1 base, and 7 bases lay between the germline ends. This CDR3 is CASSRPGTDTQYF. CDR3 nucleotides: TGTGCCAGCAGCCGCCCGGGCACAGATACGCAGTATTTT.

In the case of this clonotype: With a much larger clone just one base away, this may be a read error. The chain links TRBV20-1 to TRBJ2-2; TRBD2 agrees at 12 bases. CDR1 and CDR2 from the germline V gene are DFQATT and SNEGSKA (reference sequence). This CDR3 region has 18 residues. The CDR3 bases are TGCAGTGCTAACGCTAGGACTAGCGGGATGAAGAACGCCGGGGAGCTGTTTTTT. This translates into CSANARTSGMKNAGELFF.

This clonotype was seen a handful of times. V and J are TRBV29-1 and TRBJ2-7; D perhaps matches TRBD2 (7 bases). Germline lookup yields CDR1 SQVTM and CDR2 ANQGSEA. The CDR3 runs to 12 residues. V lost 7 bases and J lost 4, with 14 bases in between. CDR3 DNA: TGCAGCGCCTCGGGGGGCGGTTACGAGCAGTACTTC. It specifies CSASGGGYEQYF.

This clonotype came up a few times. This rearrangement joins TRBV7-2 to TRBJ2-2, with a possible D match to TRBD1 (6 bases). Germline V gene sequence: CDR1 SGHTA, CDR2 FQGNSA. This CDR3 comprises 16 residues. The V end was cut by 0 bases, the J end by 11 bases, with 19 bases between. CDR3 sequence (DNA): TGTGCCAGCAGCTTAGCGTACGGACAGACAAACTACGAGCTGTTTTTT. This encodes CASSLAYGQTNYELFF.

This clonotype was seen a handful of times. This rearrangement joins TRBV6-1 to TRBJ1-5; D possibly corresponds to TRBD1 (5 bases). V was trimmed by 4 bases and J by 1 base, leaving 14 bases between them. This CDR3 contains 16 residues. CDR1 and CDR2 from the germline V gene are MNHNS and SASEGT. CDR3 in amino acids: CASSATSRQSNQPQHF. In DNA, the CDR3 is TGTGCCAGCAGTGCAACTAGTCGACAGAGCAATCAGCCCCAGCATTTT.

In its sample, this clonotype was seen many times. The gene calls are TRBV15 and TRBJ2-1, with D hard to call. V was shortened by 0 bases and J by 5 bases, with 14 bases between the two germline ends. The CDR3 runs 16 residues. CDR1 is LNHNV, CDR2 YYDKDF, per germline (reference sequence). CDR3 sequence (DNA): TGTGCCACCAGCAGAGAACGTCCGGGTGTAAACAATGAGCAGTTCTTC. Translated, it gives CATSRERPGVNNEQFF.

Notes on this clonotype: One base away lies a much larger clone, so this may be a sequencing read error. The CDR3 nucleotides read TGTGCCAGCAGATTAGATTATTCGGGAGGGCAGTTCTTC. Amino acids: CASRLDYSGGQFF. The V and J genes are TRBV11-2 and TRBJ2-1; 7 bases align to TRBD2. In germline, CDR1 is SGHAT, CDR2 FQNNGV. The length of the CDR3 is 13 residues.

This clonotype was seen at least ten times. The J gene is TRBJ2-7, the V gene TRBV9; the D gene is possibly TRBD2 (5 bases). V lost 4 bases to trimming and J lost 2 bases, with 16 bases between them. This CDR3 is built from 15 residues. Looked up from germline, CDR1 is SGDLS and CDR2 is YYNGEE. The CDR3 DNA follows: TGTGCCAGCAGCCCTACACTGGGAGTCCCCTACGAGCAGTACTTC. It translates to CASSPTLGVPYEQYF.

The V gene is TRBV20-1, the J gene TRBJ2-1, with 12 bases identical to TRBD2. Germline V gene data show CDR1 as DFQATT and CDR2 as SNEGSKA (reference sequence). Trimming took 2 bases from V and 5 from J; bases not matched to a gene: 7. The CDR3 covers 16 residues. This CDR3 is CSARLASGRGHNEQFF. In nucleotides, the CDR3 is TGCAGTGCTAGACTAGCTAGCGGGAGGGGACACAATGAGCAGTTCTTC.

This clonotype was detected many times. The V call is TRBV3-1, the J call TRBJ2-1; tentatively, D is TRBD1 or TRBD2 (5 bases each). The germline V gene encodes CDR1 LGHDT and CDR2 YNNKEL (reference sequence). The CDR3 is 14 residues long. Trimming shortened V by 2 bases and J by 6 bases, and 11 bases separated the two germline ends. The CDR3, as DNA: TGTGCCAGCAGCCAAAGCTTGGGGGTCAATGAGCAGTTCTTC. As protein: CASSQSLGVNEQFF.

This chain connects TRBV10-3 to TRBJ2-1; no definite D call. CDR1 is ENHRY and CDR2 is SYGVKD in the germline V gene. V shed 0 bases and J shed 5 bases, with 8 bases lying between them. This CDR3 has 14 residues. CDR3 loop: CAISESTYNNEQFF. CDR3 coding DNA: TGTGCCATCAGTGAGTCGACTTACAACAATGAGCAGTTCTTC.

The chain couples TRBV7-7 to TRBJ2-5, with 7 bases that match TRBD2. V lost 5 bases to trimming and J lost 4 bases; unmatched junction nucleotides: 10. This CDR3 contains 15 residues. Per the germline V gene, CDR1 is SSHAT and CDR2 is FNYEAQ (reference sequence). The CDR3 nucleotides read TGTGCCAGCAGCCAAACTAGCGCGGGAACAGAGACCCAGTACTTC. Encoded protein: CASSQTSAGTETQYF. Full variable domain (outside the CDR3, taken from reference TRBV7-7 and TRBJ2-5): GAGVSQSPRYKVTKRGQDVTLRCDPISSHATLYWYQQALGQGPEFLTYFNYEAQPDKSGLPSDRFSAERPEGSISTLTIQRTEQRDSAMYRCASSQTSAGTETQYFGPGTRLLVL.

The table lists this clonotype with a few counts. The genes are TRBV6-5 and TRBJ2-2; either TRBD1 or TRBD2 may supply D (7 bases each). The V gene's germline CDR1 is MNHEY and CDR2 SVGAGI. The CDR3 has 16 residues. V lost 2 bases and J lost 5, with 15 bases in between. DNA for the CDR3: TGTGCCAGCAGTTACCGGGGGGCCAGGGGGACCGGGGAGCTGTTTTTT. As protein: CASSYRGARGTGELFF.

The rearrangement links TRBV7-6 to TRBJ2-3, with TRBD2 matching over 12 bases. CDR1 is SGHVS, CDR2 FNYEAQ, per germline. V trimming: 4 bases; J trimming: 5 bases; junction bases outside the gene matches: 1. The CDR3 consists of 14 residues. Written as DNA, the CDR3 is TGTGCCAGCAGCTCACTAGCGGGAGGAGATACGCAGTATTTT. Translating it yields CASSSLAGGDTQYF.

CDR3 nucleotide sequence: TGCGCCAGCAGCGCGTTACTACAGGGCTCCGGGGAGCTGTTTTTT. Translating it yields CASSALLQGSGELFF. The chain uses TRBV5-1 and TRBJ2-2, with D perhaps TRBD1 (6 bases). The CDR3 spans 15 residues. V was pared by 4 bases and J by 6 bases, with 16 bases between. Germline values: CDR1 SGHRS, CDR2 YFSETQ.

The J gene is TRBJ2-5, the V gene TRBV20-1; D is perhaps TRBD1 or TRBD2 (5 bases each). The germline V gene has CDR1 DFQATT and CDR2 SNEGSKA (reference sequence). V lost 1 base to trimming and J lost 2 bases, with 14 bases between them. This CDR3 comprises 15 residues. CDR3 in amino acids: CSARGGSSGQETQYF. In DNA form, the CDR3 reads TGCAGTGCTAGAGGGGGGTCTAGTGGGCAAGAGACCCAGTACTTC.

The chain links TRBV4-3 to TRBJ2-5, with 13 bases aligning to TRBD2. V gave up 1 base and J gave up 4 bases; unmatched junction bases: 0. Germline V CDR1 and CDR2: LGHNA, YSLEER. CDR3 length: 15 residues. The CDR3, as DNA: TGCGCCAGCAGCCAAGGGACTAGCGGGAGAGAGACCCAGTACTTC. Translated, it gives CASSQGTSGRETQYF.

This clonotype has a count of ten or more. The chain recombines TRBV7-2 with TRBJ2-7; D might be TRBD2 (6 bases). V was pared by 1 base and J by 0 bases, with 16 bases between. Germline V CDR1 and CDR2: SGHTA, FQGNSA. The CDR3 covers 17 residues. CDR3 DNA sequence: TGTGCCAGCAGCTTAGTGGCGGGAAGTCCCAGCTCCTACGAGCAGTACTTC. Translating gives CASSLVAGSPSSYEQYF.

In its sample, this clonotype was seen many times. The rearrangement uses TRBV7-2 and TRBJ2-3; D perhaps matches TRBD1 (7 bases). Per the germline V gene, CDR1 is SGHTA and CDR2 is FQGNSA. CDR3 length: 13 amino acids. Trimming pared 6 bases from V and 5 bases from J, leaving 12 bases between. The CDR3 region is CASRYQGGDTQYF. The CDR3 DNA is TGTGCCAGCAGATATCAGGGGGGAGATACGCAGTATTTT.

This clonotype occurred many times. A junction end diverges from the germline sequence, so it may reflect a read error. CDR3 sequence reads: CSTSRTSGRDAQYF. The CDR3 coding sequence is TGCAGCACATCGAGGACTAGCGGGAGAGATGCGCAGTATTTT. The chain carries TRBV29-1 and TRBJ2-3; 13 bases are a match to TRBD2. The V gene's germline CDR1 is SQVTM and CDR2 ANQGSEA. The CDR3 has 14 amino acids.

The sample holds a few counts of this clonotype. The CDR3 here is CSAHNRAGSGELFF. CDR3 DNA: TGCAGTGCTCATAACCGAGCGGGATCCGGGGAGCTGTTTTTT. This chain joins TRBV20-1 and TRBJ2-2; 7 bases fit TRBD2. The CDR3 has 14 amino acids. J lost 6 bases, V lost 5 bases, and 9 bases had no gene match. CDR1 and CDR2 from the germline V gene are DFQATT and SNEGSKA (reference sequence).

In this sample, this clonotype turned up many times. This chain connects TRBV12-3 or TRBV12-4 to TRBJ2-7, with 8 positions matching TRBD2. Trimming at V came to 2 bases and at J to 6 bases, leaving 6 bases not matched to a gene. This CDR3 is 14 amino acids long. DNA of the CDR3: TGTGCCAGCAGTTTATCGAGCGGGAGTGGCGAGCAGTACTTC. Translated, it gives CASSLSSGSGEQYF.

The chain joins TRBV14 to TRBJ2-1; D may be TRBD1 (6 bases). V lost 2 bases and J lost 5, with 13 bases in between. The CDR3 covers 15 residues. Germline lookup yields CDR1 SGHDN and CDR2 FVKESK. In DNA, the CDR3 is TGTGCCAGCAGCCAATTAGGCCAGGGGAACAATGAGCAGTTCTTC. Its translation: CASSQLGQGNNEQFF.

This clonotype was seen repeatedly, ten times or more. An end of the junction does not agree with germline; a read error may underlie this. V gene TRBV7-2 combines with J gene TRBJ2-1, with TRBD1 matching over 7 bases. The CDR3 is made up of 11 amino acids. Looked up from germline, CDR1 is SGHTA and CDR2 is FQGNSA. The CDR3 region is CARGGGQTQIF. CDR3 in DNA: TGTGCCAGAGGTGGGGGACAGACCCAGATCTTC.

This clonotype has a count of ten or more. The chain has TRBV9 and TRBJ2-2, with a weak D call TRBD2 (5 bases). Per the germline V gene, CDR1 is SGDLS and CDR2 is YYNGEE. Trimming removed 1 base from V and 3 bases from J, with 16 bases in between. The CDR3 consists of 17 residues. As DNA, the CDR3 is TGTGCCAGCAGCGTACGGGGTCGGGCGGCTGACACCGGGGAGCTGTTTTTT. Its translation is CASSVRGRAADTGELFF.

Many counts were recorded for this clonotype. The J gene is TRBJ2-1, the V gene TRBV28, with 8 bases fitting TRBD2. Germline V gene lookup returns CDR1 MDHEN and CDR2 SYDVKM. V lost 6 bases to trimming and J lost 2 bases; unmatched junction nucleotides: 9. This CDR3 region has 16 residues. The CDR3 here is CASSGNSGATYNEQFF. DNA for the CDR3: TGTGCCAGCAGCGGGAATAGCGGGGCGACCTACAATGAGCAGTTCTTC.

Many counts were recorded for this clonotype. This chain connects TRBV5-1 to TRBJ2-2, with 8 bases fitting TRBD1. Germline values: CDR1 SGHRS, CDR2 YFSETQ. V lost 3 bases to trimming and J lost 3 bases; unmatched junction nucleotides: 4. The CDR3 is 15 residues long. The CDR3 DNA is TGCGCCAGCAGCTCCAGGACAGGGTACACCGGGGAGCTGTTTTTT. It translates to CASSSRTGYTGELFF.

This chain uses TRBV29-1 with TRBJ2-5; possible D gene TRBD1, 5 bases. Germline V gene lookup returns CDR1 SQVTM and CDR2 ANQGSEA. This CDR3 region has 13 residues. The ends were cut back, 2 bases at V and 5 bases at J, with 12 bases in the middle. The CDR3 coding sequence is TGCAGCGTTGAATCCCCAGGGTGGGAGACCCAGTACTTC. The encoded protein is CSVESPGWETQYF. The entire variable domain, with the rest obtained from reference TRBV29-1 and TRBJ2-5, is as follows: SAVISQKPSRDICQRGTSLTIQCQVDSQVTMMFWYRQQPGQSLTLIATANQGSEATYESGFVIDKFPISRPNLTFSTLTVSNMSPEDSSIYLCSVESPGWETQYFGPGTRLLVL.

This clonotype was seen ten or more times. CDR3 DNA: TGTGCCAGCAGTTTATCGTGGGGACAGTATTCCTACGAGCAGTACTTC. Protein product: CASSLSWGQYSYEQYF. The chain recombines TRBV27 with TRBJ2-7; 7 positions match TRBD1. V dropped 0 bases and J dropped 1; count of bases not matched to a gene: 6. The CDR3 is 16 amino acids. CDR1 and CDR2 from the germline V gene are MNHEY and SMNVEV (reference sequence).